The clone carrying this T cell receptor beta chain was recorded many times. Time point meaning: longitudinal time-point 1 (baseline). TCRdb re-analysed the 5' RACE reads in MiXCR, keeping a single row per CDR3 protein. The table lists under 40,000 distinct CDR3 sequences, under 4% of them singletons. This specimen comes from a study of neurological immune-mediated disorders. The germline V gene encodes CDR1 SGHRS and CDR2 YFSETQ. Trimming pared 3 bases from V and 6 bases from J, leaving 12 bases between. The CDR3 length is 13 residues. The specimen was PBMCs. The chain couples TRBV5-1 to TRBJ1-1; D not certain. This TCR came from a woman aged 55-69 years with multiple sclerosis. DNA for the CDR3: TGCGCCAGCAGCTCGGAGGTGGGCGCTGAAGCTTTCTTT. This translates into CASSSEVGAEAFF.